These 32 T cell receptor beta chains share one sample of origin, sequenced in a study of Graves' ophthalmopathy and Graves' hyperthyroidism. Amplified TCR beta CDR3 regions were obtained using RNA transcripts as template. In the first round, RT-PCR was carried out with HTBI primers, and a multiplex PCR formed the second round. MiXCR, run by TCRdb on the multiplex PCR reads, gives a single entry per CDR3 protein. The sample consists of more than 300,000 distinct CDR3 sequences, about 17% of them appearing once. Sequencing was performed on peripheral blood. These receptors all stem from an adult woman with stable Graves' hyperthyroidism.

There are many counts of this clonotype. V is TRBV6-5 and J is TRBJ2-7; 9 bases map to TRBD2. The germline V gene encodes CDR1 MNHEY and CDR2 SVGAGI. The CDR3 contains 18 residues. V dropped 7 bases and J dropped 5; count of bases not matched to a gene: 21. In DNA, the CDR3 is TGTGCCAGCAACCCGCCCGGCGGCGGGAGGGCCGCGGACCACGAGCAGTACTTC. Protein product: CASNPPGGGRAADHEQYF.

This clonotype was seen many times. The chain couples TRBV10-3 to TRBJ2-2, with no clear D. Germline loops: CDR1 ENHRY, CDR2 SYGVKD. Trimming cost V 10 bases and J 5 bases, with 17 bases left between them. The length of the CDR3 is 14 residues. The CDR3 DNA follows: TGTGCCACCTCAGGTTTAATAGGGACCGGGGAGCTGTTTTTT. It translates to CATSGLIGTGELFF.

The CDR3 DNA follows: TGTGCCAGTAGTATAGCAGGGGCGAACACCGGGGAGCTGTTTTTT. Its protein is CASSIAGANTGELFF. This chain links TRBV19 with TRBJ2-2; D might be TRBD1 (6 bases). The CDR3 extends over 15 amino acids. Germline assignment: CDR1 LNHDA and CDR2 SQIVND (reference sequence). Trimming stripped 1 base from V and 0 bases from J, with 6 bases between. Combining the CDR3 with reference TRBV19 and TRBJ2-2 gives the whole variable domain DGGITQSPKYLFRKEGQNVTLSCEQNLNHDAMYWYRQDPGQGLRLIYYSQIVNDFQKGDIAEGYSVSREKKESFPLTVTSAQKNPTAFYLCASSIAGANTGELFFGEGSRLTVL.

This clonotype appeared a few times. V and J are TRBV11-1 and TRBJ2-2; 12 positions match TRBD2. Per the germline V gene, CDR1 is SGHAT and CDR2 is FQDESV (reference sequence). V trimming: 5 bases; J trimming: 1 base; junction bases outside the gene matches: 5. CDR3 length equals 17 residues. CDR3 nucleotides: TGTGCCAGCAGCCCAGAGGGACTAGCGGGGAACACCGGGGAGCTGTTTTTT. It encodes CASSPEGLAGNTGELFF.

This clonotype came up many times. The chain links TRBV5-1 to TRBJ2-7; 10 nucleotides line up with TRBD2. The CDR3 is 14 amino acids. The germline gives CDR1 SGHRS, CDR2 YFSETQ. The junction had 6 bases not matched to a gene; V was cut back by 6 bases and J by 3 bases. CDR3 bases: TGCGCCAGCACGGTGTCTAGCGGGAGCTACGAGCAGTACTTC. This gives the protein CASTVSSGSYEQYF.

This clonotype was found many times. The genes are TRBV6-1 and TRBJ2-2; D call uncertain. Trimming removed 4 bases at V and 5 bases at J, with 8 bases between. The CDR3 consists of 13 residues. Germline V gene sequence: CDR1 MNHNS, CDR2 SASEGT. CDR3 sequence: CASSVGVTGELFF. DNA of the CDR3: TGTGCCAGCAGTGTAGGAGTTACCGGGGAGCTGTTTTTT.

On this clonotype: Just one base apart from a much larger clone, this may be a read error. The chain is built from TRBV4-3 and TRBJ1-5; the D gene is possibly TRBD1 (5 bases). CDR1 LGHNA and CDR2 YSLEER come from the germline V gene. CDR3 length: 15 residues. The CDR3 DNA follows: TGCGCCAGCAGCCTACCGGGACGGCCTCACACGGCCCAGCGTTTT. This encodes CASSLPGRPHTAQRF.

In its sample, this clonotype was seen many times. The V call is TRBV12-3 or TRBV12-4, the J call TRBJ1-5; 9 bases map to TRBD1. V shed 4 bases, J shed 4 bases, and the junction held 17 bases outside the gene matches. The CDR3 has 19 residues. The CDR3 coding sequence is TGTGCCAGCAGTTCCTGGGACAGGGTCTTTGGTGAGTCAAATCAGCCCCAGCATTTT. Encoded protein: CASSSWDRVFGESNQPQHF.

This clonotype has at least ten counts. This CDR3 is CASRLSRGAGGPGETQYF. CDR3 in DNA: TGTGCCAGCAGATTATCAAGAGGGGCGGGAGGGCCAGGAGAGACCCAGTACTTC. This chain joins TRBV6-6 and TRBJ2-5; 9 positions agree with TRBD2. The CDR3 covers 18 residues. The ends lost 6 bases at V and 4 bases at J; junction bases unmatched: 18. The V gene's germline CDR1 is MNHNY and CDR2 SVGAGI (reference sequence).

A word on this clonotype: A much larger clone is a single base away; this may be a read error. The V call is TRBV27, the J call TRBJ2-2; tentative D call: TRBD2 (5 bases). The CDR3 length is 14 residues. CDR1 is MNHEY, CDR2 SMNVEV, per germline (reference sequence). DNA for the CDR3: TGTGCCAGCAGTTTAAGCCACAACACCGGGGAGCTGTGTTTT. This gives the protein CASSLSHNTGELCF.

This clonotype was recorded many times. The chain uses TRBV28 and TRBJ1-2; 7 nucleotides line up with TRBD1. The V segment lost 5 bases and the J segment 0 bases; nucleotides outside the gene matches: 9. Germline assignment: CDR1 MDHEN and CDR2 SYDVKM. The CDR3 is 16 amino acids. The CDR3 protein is CASSPWTGLANYGYTF. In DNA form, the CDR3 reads TGTGCCAGCAGTCCATGGACAGGCCTAGCTAACTATGGCTACACCTTC.

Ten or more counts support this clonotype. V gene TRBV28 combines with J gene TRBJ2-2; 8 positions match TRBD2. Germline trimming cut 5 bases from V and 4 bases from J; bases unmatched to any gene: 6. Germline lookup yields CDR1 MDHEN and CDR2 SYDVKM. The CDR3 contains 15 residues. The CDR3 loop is CASSARLAPTGELFF. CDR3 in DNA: TGTGCCAGCAGTGCCCGACTAGCGCCCACCGGGGAGCTGTTTTTT.

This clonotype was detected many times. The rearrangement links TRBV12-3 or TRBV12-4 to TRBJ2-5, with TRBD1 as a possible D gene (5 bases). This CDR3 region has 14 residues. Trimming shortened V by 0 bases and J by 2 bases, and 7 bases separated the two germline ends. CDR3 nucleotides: TGTGCCAGCAGTTTAGCAACAGGTCAAGAGACCCAGTACTTC. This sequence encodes CASSLATGQETQYF.

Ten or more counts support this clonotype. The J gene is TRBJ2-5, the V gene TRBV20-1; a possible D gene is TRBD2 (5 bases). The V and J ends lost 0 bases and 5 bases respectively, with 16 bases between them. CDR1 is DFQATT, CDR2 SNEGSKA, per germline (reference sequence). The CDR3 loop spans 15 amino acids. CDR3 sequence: CSARDPSGWEETQYF. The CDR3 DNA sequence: TGCAGTGCTAGAGATCCTTCGGGGTGGGAGGAGACCCAGTACTTC.

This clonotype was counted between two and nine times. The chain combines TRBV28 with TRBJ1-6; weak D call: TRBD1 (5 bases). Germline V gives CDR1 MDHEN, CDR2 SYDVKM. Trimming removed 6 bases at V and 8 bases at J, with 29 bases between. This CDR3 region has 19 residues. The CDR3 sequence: CASSLRSPGLRGRDSPLHF. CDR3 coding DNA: TGTGCCAGCAGCTTGCGATCACCGGGCCTCAGAGGCAGGGATTCACCCCTCCACTTT.

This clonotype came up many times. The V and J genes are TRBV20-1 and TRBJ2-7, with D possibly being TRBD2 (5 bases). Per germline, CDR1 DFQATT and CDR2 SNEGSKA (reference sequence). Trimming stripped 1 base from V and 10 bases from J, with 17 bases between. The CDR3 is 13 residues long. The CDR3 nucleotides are TGCAGTGCTAGAGGTTCGGGGTTGGATCCTCAGTACTTC. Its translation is CSARGSGLDPQYF.

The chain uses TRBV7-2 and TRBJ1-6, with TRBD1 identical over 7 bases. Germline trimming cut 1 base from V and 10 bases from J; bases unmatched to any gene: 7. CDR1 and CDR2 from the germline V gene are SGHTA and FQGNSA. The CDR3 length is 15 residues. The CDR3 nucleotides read TGTGCCAGCAGCTTAGTTGGTACAGGGGTATCACCCCTCCACTTT. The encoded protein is CASSLVGTGVSPLHF.

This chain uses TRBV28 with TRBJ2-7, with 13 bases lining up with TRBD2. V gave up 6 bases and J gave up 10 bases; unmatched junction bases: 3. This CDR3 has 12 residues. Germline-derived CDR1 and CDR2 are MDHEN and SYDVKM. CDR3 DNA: TGTGCCAGCAGCTGGACTAGCGGGAGCCAGTACTTC. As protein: CASSWTSGSQYF.

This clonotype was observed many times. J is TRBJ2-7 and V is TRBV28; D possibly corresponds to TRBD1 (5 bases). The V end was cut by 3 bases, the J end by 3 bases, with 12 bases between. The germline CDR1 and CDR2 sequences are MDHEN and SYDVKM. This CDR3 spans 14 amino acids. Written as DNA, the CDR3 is TGTGCCAGCAGTTTTGGGGCGGAATACTACGAGCAGTACTTC. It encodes CASSFGAEYYEQYF.

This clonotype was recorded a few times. CDR3 sequence (DNA): TGTGCCAGCAACGGGAGGGACGGAGATTACGAGCAGTACTTC. This sequence encodes CASNGRDGDYEQYF. The gene calls are TRBV25-1 and TRBJ2-7; 8 bases line up with TRBD2. This CDR3 contains 14 residues. The ends lost 7 bases at V and 4 bases at J; junction bases unmatched: 9. Germline V CDR1 and CDR2: MGHDK, SYGVNS.

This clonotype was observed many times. The CDR3 sequence: CASRLTGTGDEQYF. Written as DNA, the CDR3 is TGTGCCAGCAGGTTAACCGGGACAGGGGACGAGCAGTACTTC. The V and J genes are TRBV6-5 and TRBJ2-7; 10 bases are shared with TRBD1. Germline CDR1 is MNHEY and CDR2 is SVGAGI. The CDR3 sequence is 14 residues long. V gave up 6 bases and J gave up 5 bases; unmatched junction bases: 7.

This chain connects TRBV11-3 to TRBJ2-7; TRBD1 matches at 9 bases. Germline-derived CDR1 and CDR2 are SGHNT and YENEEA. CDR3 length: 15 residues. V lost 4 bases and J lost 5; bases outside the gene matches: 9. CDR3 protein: CASSSRDRDLHEQYF. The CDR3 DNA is TGTGCCAGCAGCTCCCGGGACAGGGATCTTCACGAGCAGTACTTC. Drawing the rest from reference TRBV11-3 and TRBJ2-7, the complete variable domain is EAGVVQSPRYKIIEKKQPVAFWCNPISGHNTLYWYLQNLGQGPELLIRYENEEAVDDSQLPKDRFSAERLKGVDSTLKIQPAELGDSAVYLCASSSRDRDLHEQYFGPGTRLTVT.

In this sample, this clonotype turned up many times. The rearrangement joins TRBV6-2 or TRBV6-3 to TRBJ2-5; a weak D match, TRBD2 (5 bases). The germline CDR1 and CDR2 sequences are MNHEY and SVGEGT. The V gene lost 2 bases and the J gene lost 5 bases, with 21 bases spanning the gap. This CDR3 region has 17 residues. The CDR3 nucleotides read TGTGCCAGCAGTTACCCTCAGCCCGGCTGGACTCGGGAGACCCAGTACTTC. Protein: CASSYPQPGWTRETQYF.

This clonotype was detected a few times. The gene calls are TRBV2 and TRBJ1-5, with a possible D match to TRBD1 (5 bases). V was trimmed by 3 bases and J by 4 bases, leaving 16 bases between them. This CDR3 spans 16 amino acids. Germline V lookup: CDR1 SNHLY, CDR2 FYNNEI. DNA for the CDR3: TGTGCCAGCAGTGACAGGGAGGGCTTTGGAAATCAGCCCCAGCATTTT. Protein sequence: CASSDREGFGNQPQHF.

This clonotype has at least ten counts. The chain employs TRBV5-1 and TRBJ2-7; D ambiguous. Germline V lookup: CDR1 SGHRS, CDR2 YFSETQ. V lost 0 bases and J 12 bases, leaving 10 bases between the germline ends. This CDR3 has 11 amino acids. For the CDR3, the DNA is TGCGCCAGCAGCTTGGGCCAGCGATTGTACTTC. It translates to CASSLGQRLYF.

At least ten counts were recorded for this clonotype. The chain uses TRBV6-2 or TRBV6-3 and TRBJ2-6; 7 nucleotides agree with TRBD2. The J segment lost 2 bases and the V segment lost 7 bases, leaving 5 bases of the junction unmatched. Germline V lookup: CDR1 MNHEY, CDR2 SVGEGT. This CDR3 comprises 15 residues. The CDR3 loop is CASIKGGAGANVLTF. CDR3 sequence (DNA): TGTGCCAGCATCAAGGGAGGGGCTGGGGCCAACGTCCTGACTTTC.

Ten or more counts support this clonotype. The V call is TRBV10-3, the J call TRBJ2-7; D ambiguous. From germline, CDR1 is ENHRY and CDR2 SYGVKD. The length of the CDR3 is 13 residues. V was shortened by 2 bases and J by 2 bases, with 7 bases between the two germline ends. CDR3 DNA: TGTGCCATCAGTGAGATCGGTACCTACGAGCAGTACTTC. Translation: CAISEIGTYEQYF.

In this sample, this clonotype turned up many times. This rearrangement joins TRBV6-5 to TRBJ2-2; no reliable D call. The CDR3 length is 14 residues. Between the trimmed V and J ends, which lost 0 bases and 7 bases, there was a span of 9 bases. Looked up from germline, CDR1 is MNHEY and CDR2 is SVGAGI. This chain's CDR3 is CASSYSLHDGELFF. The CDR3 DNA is TGTGCCAGCAGTTACTCCCTACATGACGGGGAGCTGTTTTTT.

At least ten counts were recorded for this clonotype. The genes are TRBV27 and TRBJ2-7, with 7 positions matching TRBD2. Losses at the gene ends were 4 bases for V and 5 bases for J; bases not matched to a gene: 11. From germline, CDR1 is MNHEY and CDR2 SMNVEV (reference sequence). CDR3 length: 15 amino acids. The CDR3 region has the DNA TGTGCCAGCAGTTACGCAGCGGGGACCCCCCACGAGCAGTACTTC. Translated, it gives CASSYAAGTPHEQYF.

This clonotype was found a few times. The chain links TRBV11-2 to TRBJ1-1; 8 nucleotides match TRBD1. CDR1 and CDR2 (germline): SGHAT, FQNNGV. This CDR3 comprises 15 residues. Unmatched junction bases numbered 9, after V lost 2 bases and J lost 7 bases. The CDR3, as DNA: TGTGCCAGCAGCTTACGGACAGGGTGGTTTGATGAAGCTTTCTTT. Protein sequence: CASSLRTGWFDEAFF.

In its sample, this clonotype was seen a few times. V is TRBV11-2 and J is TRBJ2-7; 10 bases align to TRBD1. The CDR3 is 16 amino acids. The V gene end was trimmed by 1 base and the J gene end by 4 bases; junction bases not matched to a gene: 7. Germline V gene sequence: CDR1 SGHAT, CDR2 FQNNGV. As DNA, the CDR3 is TGTGCCAGCAGCTTAGGGGTTGGGACAGGGGCTTACGAGCAGTACTTC. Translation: CASSLGVGTGAYEQYF.

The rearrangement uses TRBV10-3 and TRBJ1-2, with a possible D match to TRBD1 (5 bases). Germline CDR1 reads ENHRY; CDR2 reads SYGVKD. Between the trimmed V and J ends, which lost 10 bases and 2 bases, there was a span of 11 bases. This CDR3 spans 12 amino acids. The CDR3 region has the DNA TGTGCCACCCGCAGGGCGAACTATGGCTACACCTTC. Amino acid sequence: CATRRANYGYTF.